The 22 T cell receptor beta chains in this list originate from one sample, sequenced in a study of blood T cell repertoires in COVID-19 (dated by TCRdb to the early 2020s). Libraries were made using the immunoSEQ multiplex PCR assay. Entries here come from immuneACCESS through TCRdb and include only in-frame sequences with V and J called. Some clones fail to appear in such tables; in the studies checked, an unresolved V gene covers under half of the shortfall, and the cause of the remainder is unknown. For this sample there are around 100,000 clones; around nine tenths appear just once. The biggest ten clones account for 5% to 6.5% of the sample. Sequencing was performed on peripheral blood. These receptors originate from a human donor in a cohort sampled during active COVID-19.

This sequence joins TRBV7-3 and TRBJ2-3, with 8 bases that match TRBD2. Per germline, CDR1 SGHTA and CDR2 FQGTGA. The CDR3 contains 15 residues. Unmatched junction bases numbered 6, after V lost 5 bases and J lost 2 bases. The CDR3 nucleotides read TGTGCCAGCAGCCCGCGGGGGGTCCTCACAGATACGCAGTATTTT. This codes for CASSPRGVLTDTQYF.

The rearrangement links TRBV9 to TRBJ1-4; D is undetermined. This CDR3 is 13 amino acids long. Trimming left V 6 bases short and J 8 bases short, with 14 bases between. Looked up from germline, CDR1 is SGDLS and CDR2 is YYNGEE. DNA for the CDR3: TGTGCCAGCAATGGCGGGAGGAGGGAAAAACTGTTTTTT. This translates into CASNGGRREKLFF.

The genes are TRBV27 and TRBJ2-4; the match to TRBD2 covers 11 bases. The CDR3 spans 16 residues. Germline assignment: CDR1 MNHEY and CDR2 SMNVEV (reference sequence). Trimming at V came to 6 bases and at J to 5 bases, leaving 9 bases not matched to a gene. The CDR3 nucleotides read TGTGCCAGCAGAAGCGTAGCGGGAGGGCCGGAAAACATTCAGTACTTC. Translated, it gives CASRSVAGGPENIQYF.

This clone was found once. The rearrangement joins TRBV5-1 to TRBJ2-1; TRBD2 might be the D (6 bases). CDR1 and CDR2 from the germline V gene are SGHRS and YFSETQ. The CDR3 covers 16 residues. Between the trimmed V and J ends, which lost 0 bases and 0 bases, there was a span of 10 bases. CDR3 coding DNA: TGCGCCAGCAGCTTGGAGGTTAGCGGCTCCTACAATGAGCAGTTCTTC. It specifies CASSLEVSGSYNEQFF.

This chain joins TRBV2 and TRBJ2-2; 7 bases fit TRBD2. The germline V gene encodes CDR1 SNHLY and CDR2 FYNNEI. CDR3 length equals 16 residues. CDR3 DNA sequence: TGTGCGCAGCTGGTCGGGGGGAGGGCCCGGATCGGGGAGCTGTTTTTT. Translation: CAQLVGGRARIGELFF.

The V call is TRBV6-1, the J call TRBJ1-5; 7 bases map to TRBD1. The CDR3 sequence is 16 residues long. The trim removed 0 bases at V and 6 bases at J, leaving 8 bases unmatched. The V gene's germline CDR1 is MNHNS and CDR2 SASEGT. CDR3 protein: CASSEARGMMGQPQHF. CDR3 nucleotide sequence: TGTGCCAGCAGTGAAGCCAGGGGGATGATGGGTCAGCCCCAGCATTTT.

The genes are TRBV5-6 and TRBJ2-3; possible D gene TRBD1, 5 bases. This CDR3 region has 14 residues. Trimming pared 1 base from V and 1 base from J, leaving 7 bases between. CDR1 and CDR2 (germline): SGHDT, YYEEEE. CDR3 bases: TGTGCCAGCAGCTTGCTACAGGGCACAGATACGCAGTATTTT. As protein: CASSLLQGTDTQYF.

The J gene is TRBJ2-1, the V gene TRBV6-5; 7 bases map to TRBD2. The V and J ends lost 7 bases and 5 bases, in that order; junction bases with no gene match: 8. CDR1 is MNHEY, CDR2 SVGAGI, per germline. The CDR3 is made up of 14 amino acids. CDR3 sequence reads: CASNGAGLHNEQFF. CDR3 sequence (DNA): TGTGCCAGCAACGGAGCGGGGCTACACAATGAGCAGTTCTTC.

J is TRBJ1-4 and V is TRBV9, with no clear D. CDR1 is SGDLS, CDR2 YYNGEE, per germline. The CDR3 spans 16 residues. With 3 bases removed from V and 0 bases from J, the gap between germline ends came to 12 bases. The DNA of the CDR3 is TGTGCCAGCAGCGCCTCTTTTCGGGCAACTAATGAAAAACTGTTTTTT. Translated: CASSASFRATNEKLFF.

The rearrangement links TRBV21-1 to TRBJ1-6. TRBV21-1 is a pseudogene locus. The CDR3 is made up of 15 amino acids. This chain's CDR3 is CASIPGRLRNSPLHF. In DNA form, the CDR3 reads TGTGCCAGCATCCCTGGGAGGTTGAGGAATTCACCCCTCCACTTT.

The CDR3, as DNA: TGTGCCAGCAGCTTGGGTCTGGGCCGAGAGACCCAGTACTTC. Its translation: CASSLGLGRETQYF. The rearrangement uses TRBV5-8 and TRBJ2-5; D remains ambiguous. CDR1 and CDR2 (germline): SGHTS, YDEGEE. The CDR3 has 14 amino acids. The ends were cut back, 0 bases at V and 4 bases at J, with 10 bases in the middle.

V gene TRBV6-5 combines with J gene TRBJ2-7; D perhaps matches TRBD2 (6 bases). Trimming took 0 bases from V and 0 from J, leaving 12 bases between them. The CDR3 length is 16 residues. The germline V gene encodes CDR1 MNHEY and CDR2 SVGAGI. CDR3 nucleotide sequence: TGTGCCAGCAGTTACTCGACTTTCGGGGGCTCCTACGAGCAGTACTTC. Residues: CASSYSTFGGSYEQYF.

With respect to this clone: Its ends do not fully match the called genes, so a read error is possible. The rearrangement uses TRBV2 and TRBJ1-1; 7 bases agree with TRBD1. CDR3 length: 10 residues. Germline CDR1 SNHLY, CDR2 FYNNEI. CDR3 protein: CASNIYGTAF. For the CDR3, the DNA is TGTGCCAGCAATATTTACGGGACAGCCTTT.

The chain carries TRBV10-3 and TRBJ2-7; perhaps TRBD2 as D (5 bases). This CDR3 has 16 residues. The V end lost 0 bases, the J end lost 1 base, and 13 bases lay between the germline ends. Germline lookup yields CDR1 ENHRY and CDR2 SYGVKD. The CDR3 bases are TGTGCCATCAGTGAGTCGTTCCTACGGAGGTCCTACGAGCAGTACTTC. Translation: CAISESFLRRSYEQYF.

The J gene is TRBJ1-1, the V gene TRBV6-6, with D unresolved. Looked up from germline, CDR1 is MNHNY and CDR2 is SVGAGI (reference sequence). CDR3 length: 14 amino acids. The ends were cut back, 4 bases at V and 4 bases at J, with 13 bases in the middle. The CDR3 sequence is CASSSGSLVTEAFF. DNA for the CDR3: TGTGCCAGCAGTTCTGGGAGCCTGGTCACTGAAGCTTTCTTT.

The chain combines TRBV5-6 with TRBJ2-1; TRBD2 matches 11 bases. V gave up 2 bases and J gave up 5 bases; unmatched junction bases: 3. The CDR3 is 15 residues long. CDR1 and CDR2 from the germline V gene are SGHDT and YYEEEE. The CDR3 DNA reads as TGTGCCAGCAGCTTTTCTAGCGGGGGGCACAATGAGCAGTTCTTC. Its translation: CASSFSSGGHNEQFF. The whole variable domain, remainder taken from reference TRBV5-6 and TRBJ2-1, is DAGVTQSPTHLIKTRGQQVTLRCSPKSGHDTVSWYQQALGQGPQFIFQYYEEEERQRGNFPDRFSGHQFPNYSSELNVNALLLGDSALYLCASSFSSGGHNEQFFGPGTRLTVL.

The chain joins TRBV6-5 to TRBJ1-4; 9 bases align to TRBD1. This CDR3 has 14 residues. The junction had 8 bases not matched to a gene; V was cut back by 8 bases and J by 7 bases. Germline V gene data show CDR1 as MNHEY and CDR2 as SVGAGI. The CDR3 region has the DNA TGTGCCAGCCGATACAGGGGGCAAGGTGAAAAACTGTTTTTT. It yields the protein CASRYRGQGEKLFF.

The table lists this clone with a few counts. The V gene is TRBV2, the J gene TRBJ2-7; TRBD1 matches at 7 bases. The CDR3 runs to 14 residues. J was trimmed by 2 bases and V by 1 base; bases with no gene match: 2. CDR1 is SNHLY, CDR2 FYNNEI, per germline. The CDR3 spells CASSEEGTAYEQYF. CDR3 DNA: TGTGCCAGCAGTGAAGAGGGGACAGCCTACGAGCAGTACTTC.

This chain joins TRBV6-2 or TRBV6-3 and TRBJ2-1; 8 positions agree with TRBD1. This CDR3 is 16 amino acids long. Germline trimming cut 2 bases from V and 2 bases from J; bases unmatched to any gene: 5. Germline CDR1 MNHEY, CDR2 SVGEGT. For the CDR3, the DNA is TGTGCCAGCAGTTACCCCGGACAGGGACCCTACAATGAGCAGTTCTTC. This gives the protein CASSYPGQGPYNEQFF.

To note about this clone: Other DNA variants within this sample encode the same CDR3. This rearrangement joins TRBV7-2 to TRBJ2-7; 7 positions match TRBD1. This CDR3 contains 13 residues. Per the germline V gene, CDR1 is SGHTA and CDR2 is FQGNSA. The junction had 2 bases not matched to a gene; V was cut back by 5 bases and J by 1 base. This CDR3 is CASSLDRSYEQYF. The CDR3 DNA sequence: TGTGCCAGCAGCCTGGACAGGTCCTACGAGCAGTACTTC.

The rearrangement uses TRBV7-2 and TRBJ1-1; perhaps TRBD1 as D (5 bases). Germline loops: CDR1 SGHTA, CDR2 FQGNSA. Trimming pared 4 bases from V and 1 base from J, leaving 13 bases between. The CDR3 sequence is 15 residues long. DNA for the CDR3: TGTGCCAGCAGCTACCTCAGGGTTCCGAACACTGAAGCTTTCTTT. The encoded protein is CASSYLRVPNTEAFF.

This clone was recorded only once. The chain combines TRBV4-2 with TRBJ2-3; TRBD2 agrees at 10 bases. The germline V gene has CDR1 LGHNA and CDR2 YNFKEQ. There are 17 residues in the CDR3. V lost 1 base to trimming and J lost 2 bases; unmatched junction nucleotides: 6. This CDR3 reads CASSQVISGGPTDTQYF. CDR3 sequence (DNA): TGTGCCAGCAGCCAAGTGATTAGCGGGGGGCCCACAGATACGCAGTATTTT.